Here is one T cell receptor beta chain with its context. Its target antigen remains unknown. No quality values exist for individual bases; no much larger clone is one base distant. These data are taken from a study of blood T cell repertoires in COVID-19 (dated by TCRdb to 2018 to 2021). With respect to the entire study: Samples covering the acute and convalescent phases of COVID-19 were provided by collaborators in the United States, Italy and Spain. The material from the prospective study consisted of cDNA or gDNA derived from T cells, B-cell-depleted T cells, or PBMCs. Deeply sampled blood TCRbeta repertoires from subjects exposed to, actively infected with, or recovered from COVID-19 were included in the dataset. The repertoires were made available in a free public database intended to serve as a resource for research on the immune response to SARS-CoV-2. Samples were obtained from the ongoing ImmuneRACE study (first 160 participants) and from 950 to 1,500 subjects provided by 6 global collaborators. Sample metadata almost always included a de-identified subject ID, COVID-19 status, age in years and sex. Where available, HLA class I and class II types were taken from metadata supplied by the sample provider and were not determined by assay-based typing. Results the study describes overall, beyond this receptor: The quantity of clinical and demographic metadata differed by source and by participant and was supplied without curation.

TCRbeta CDR3 regions were amplified from genomic DNA by means of the immunoSEQ Assay, a bias-controlled multiplex PCR. In the original analysis: The number of nucleated cells in each sample was estimated from the amplification of reference gene primers within the assay. To quantify the absolute abundance of each unique TCRbeta CDR3 rearrangement, sequence reads were collapsed and filtered. For each sample, productive Simpson clonality was calculated by taking the square root of Simpson's diversity index across productive rearrangements. TCRdb obtained this table from immuneACCESS and retained in-frame rearrangements with V and J assigned. These tables miss some clones; where compared with another copy, unresolved V genes account for less than half of the shortfall, and the remainder is unexplained. V, J and clone size reflect that table, while D and trimming were determined from the DNA. Across this sample there are about 240,000 clones, with roughly 89% seen only once. The ten most abundant clones make up approximately 2.4% of the sample.

Enrolling through a virtual design, the prospective study's participants ranged in age from roughly 18 to 89 years and lived across some 23 United States geographic areas. In the prospective study, participants were assigned to cohorts based on the clinical history participants reported in a screening survey and a study questionnaire. In the prospective study, mobile phlebotomists collected whole blood, serum and a nasopharyngeal or oropharyngeal swab from each participant. Participants in the prospective study had the option to provide additional blood draws and questionnaires over a 2-month period. Prospective study blood samples were shipped either frozen or at room temperature before DNA extraction. Its CDR3 holds 13 amino acids, cysteine through phenylalanine. CDR3 DNA is the only sequence kept; it has 39 bases, read in frame from the first base. The trim is 3 bases for V and 3 bases for J, with a gap of 8 bases between the germline ends. Per the germline V gene, SGHNT is the CDR1 and YENEEA is the CDR2.

Material: PBMCs or T cells enriched from blood (not recorded which). The chain is made from TRBV11-3 and TRBJ1-1; the D gene is not confidently resolved. The receptor was isolated from a woman younger than 45 with acute COVID-19. The sequenced DNA is TGTGCCAGCAGCTTTTCGAGGGACACTGAAGCTTTCTTT. Its translation reads: CASSFSRDTEAFF.